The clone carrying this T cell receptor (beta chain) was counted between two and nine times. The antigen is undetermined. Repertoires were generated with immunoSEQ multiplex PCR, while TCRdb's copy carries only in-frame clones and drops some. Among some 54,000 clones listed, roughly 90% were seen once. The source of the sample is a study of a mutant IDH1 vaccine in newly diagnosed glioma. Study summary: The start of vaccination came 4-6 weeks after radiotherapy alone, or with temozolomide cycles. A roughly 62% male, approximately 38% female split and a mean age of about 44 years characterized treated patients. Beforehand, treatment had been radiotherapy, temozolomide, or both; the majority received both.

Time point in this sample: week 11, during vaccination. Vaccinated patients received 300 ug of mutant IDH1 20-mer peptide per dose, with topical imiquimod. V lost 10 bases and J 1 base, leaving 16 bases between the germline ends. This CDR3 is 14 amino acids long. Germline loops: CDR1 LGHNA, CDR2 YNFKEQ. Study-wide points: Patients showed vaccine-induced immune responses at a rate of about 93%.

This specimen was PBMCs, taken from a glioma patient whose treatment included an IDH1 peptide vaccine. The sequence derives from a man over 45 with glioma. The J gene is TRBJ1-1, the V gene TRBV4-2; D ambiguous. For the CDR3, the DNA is TGTGCCACCAAAGTTGCCCCGGGGAACACTGAAGCTTTCTTT. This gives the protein CATKVAPGNTEAFF.